The 21 T cell receptor beta chains reported below all come from one sample, sequenced in a study of PD-L1 blockade in urothelial cancer. The table came from immunoSEQ multiplex PCR; TCRdb's copy has only in-frame clones and leaves some out. The sample lists about 83,000 clones, 87% occurring once. This specimen was PBMCs, taken around atezolizumab (anti-PD-L1) treatment. Receptor source: a woman in her 70s with urothelial cancer.

This clone was picked up one time. The chain uses TRBV7-9 and TRBJ1-1; TRBD1 agrees at 8 bases. The CDR3 runs to 15 residues. The ends lost 2 bases at V and 1 base at J; junction bases unmatched: 3. Germline loops: CDR1 SEHNR, CDR2 FQNEAQ (reference sequence). The CDR3 is CASSLSGTGNTEAFF. The DNA of the CDR3 is TGTGCCAGCAGCTTATCCGGGACAGGGAACACTGAAGCTTTCTTT. Drawing the rest from reference TRBV7-9 and TRBJ1-1, the complete variable domain is DTGVSQNPRHKITKRGQNVTFRCDPISEHNRLYWYRQTLGQGPEFLTYFQNEAQLEKSRLLSDRFSAERPKGSFSTLEIQRTEQGDSAMYLCASSLSGTGNTEAFFGQGTRLTVV.

The V and J genes are TRBV29-1 and TRBJ1-2; D not resolved. Germline V lookup: CDR1 SQVTM, CDR2 ANQGSEA. The CDR3 consists of 12 residues. Trimming took 4 bases from V and 4 from J, leaving 10 bases between them. The CDR3 is CSVADSFYGYTF. CDR3 sequence (DNA): TGCAGCGTTGCGGACTCGTTCTATGGCTACACCTTC. Using reference TRBV29-1 and TRBJ1-2 for the parts outside the CDR3, the full variable domain is SAVISQKPSRDICQRGTSLTIQCQVDSQVTMMFWYRQQPGQSLTLIATANQGSEATYESGFVIDKFPISRPNLTFSTLTVSNMSPEDSSIYLCSVADSFYGYTFGSGTRLTVV.

In DNA, the CDR3 is TGTGCCACCAGCAACAGGGGGCCCGGAAACACCATATATTTT. Its protein product is CATSNRGPGNTIYF. This chain connects TRBV15 to TRBJ1-3; 9 bases agree with TRBD1. V dropped 4 bases and J dropped 4; count of bases not matched to a gene: 2. The CDR3 is 14 residues long. Germline CDR1 is LNHNV and CDR2 is YYDKDF (reference sequence).

The V and J genes are TRBV9 and TRBJ2-7; the match to TRBD1 covers 7 bases. The CDR3 runs to 16 residues. Germline CDR1 SGDLS, CDR2 YYNGEE. V lost 3 bases, J lost 2 bases, and 11 bases stayed unmatched. The CDR3 is CASSDREKTGTYEQYF. In DNA, the CDR3 is TGTGCCAGCAGCGACCGAGAGAAGACAGGGACCTACGAGCAGTACTTC.

V is TRBV10-3 and J is TRBJ2-3; D is uncertain. Trimming pared 3 bases from V and 0 bases from J, leaving 13 bases between. The CDR3 covers 16 residues. Germline V lookup: CDR1 ENHRY, CDR2 SYGVKD. CDR3 nucleotides: TGTGCCATCAGTGATCCTGTTTCCCCTAGCACAGATACGCAGTATTTT. Amino acid sequence: CAISDPVSPSTDTQYF.

V usage is TRBV2 and J usage is TRBJ2-5; 7 positions agree with TRBD1. The germline V gene has CDR1 SNHLY and CDR2 FYNNEI. This CDR3 contains 15 residues. With 10 bases clipped from V and 4 bases from J, the junction kept 15 bases outside the gene matches. CDR3: CAISAPGGVLETQYF. The CDR3 DNA follows: TGTGCCATTTCCGCTCCAGGGGGTGTCCTAGAGACCCAGTACTTC.

The genes are TRBV6-5 and TRBJ1-5; D uncertain. There are 14 residues in the CDR3. The germline gives CDR1 MNHEY, CDR2 SVGAGI. Trimming removed 4 bases at V and 0 bases at J, with 7 bases between. In DNA, the CDR3 is TGTGCCAGCAGTTCTTTTTATAGCAATCAGCCCCAGCATTTT. Amino acids: CASSSFYSNQPQHF.

The V gene is TRBV13, the J gene TRBJ1-3; TRBD1 matches 9 bases. Germline values: CDR1 PRHDT, CDR2 FYEKMQ (reference sequence). The CDR3 has 15 residues. V gave up 4 bases and J gave up 4 bases; unmatched junction bases: 5. The CDR3 spells CASSYGQGRGNTIYF. The CDR3 nucleotides are TGTGCCAGCAGCTACGGACAGGGGAGGGGAAACACCATATATTTT.

The genes are TRBV27 and TRBJ2-1; 10 nucleotides align to TRBD1. Germline V lookup: CDR1 MNHEY, CDR2 SMNVEV (reference sequence). Trimming cost V 0 bases and J 0 bases; bases outside gene matches: 23. There are 24 residues in the CDR3. CDR3 DNA: TGTGCCAGCAGTTTATCCGTAGTTGGATGGGACAGGGGTTCTTCTCGGAGCTCCTACAATGAGCAGTTCTTC. Residues: CASSLSVVGWDRGSSRSSYNEQFF.

V gene TRBV9 combines with J gene TRBJ2-1; 11 bases line up with TRBD1. Looked up from germline, CDR1 is SGDLS and CDR2 is YYNGEE. With 3 bases clipped from V and 4 bases from J, the junction kept 9 bases outside the gene matches. The CDR3 has 17 residues. The CDR3 region has the DNA TGTGCCAGCAGCGGGCAAGGACAGGGGGCTAGGTACAATGAGCAGTTCTTC. Translated: CASSGQGQGARYNEQFF.

J is TRBJ2-1 and V is TRBV5-4, with D possibly TRBD2 on 5 matching bases. Trimming took 3 bases from V and 6 from J, leaving 10 bases between them. Germline CDR1 SGHNT, CDR2 YYREEE (reference sequence). The length of the CDR3 is 13 residues. The CDR3 region is CASSSGTSNEQFF. CDR3 DNA: TGTGCCAGCAGCTCAGGAACTAGCAATGAGCAGTTCTTC.

This clone has a single count. The V gene is TRBV6-1, the J gene TRBJ1-1; TRBD1 aligns across 9 bases. The germline V gene encodes CDR1 MNHNS and CDR2 SASEGT. This CDR3 is built from 15 residues. V was clipped by 6 bases and J by 5 bases; unmatched bases: 10. The CDR3 DNA sequence: TGTGCCAGCAGCCACACAGGGGGCGAAGGGACTGAAGCTTTCTTT. It is translated as CASSHTGGEGTEAFF.

The chain uses TRBV5-1 and TRBJ2-7, with D maybe TRBD2 (6 bases). The CDR3 is 14 residues long. V was pared by 4 bases and J by 2 bases, with 13 bases between. The V gene's germline CDR1 is SGHRS and CDR2 YFSETQ. CDR3 protein: CASSQRLGTYEQYF. The CDR3, as DNA: TGCGCCAGCAGCCAAAGACTAGGAACCTACGAGCAGTACTTC.

This clone showed up just a few times. The chain is built from TRBV11-2 and TRBJ2-3; TRBD1 matches at 12 bases. This CDR3 has 15 residues. Per germline, CDR1 SGHAT and CDR2 FQNNGV. The ends lost 6 bases at V and 5 bases at J; junction bases unmatched: 6. This CDR3 is CASRSGQGAGDTQYF. The CDR3 DNA follows: TGTGCCAGCAGATCGGGACAGGGGGCCGGAGATACGCAGTATTTT.

The V gene is TRBV5-1, the J gene TRBJ2-6; D not certain. The CDR3 extends over 13 amino acids. Germline values: CDR1 SGHRS, CDR2 YFSETQ. V was trimmed by 4 bases and J by 1 base, leaving 3 bases between them. Here the CDR3 reads CASSLSGANVLTF. In nucleotides, the CDR3 is TGCGCCAGCAGCCTGTCTGGGGCCAACGTCCTGACTTTC.

The chain has TRBV10-3 and TRBJ2-3, with D tentatively TRBD2 (5 bases). In germline, CDR1 is ENHRY, CDR2 SYGVKD. The CDR3 sequence is 12 residues long. V was pared by 10 bases and J by 2 bases, with 10 bases between. The CDR3 loop reads CATKGDTDTQYF. The CDR3 bases are TGTGCCACGAAGGGAGACACAGATACGCAGTATTTT.

The chain recombines TRBV19 with TRBJ2-2; TRBD1 agrees at 7 bases. Germline-derived CDR1 and CDR2 are LNHDA and SQIVND (reference sequence). The CDR3 length is 16 residues. Trimming cost V 3 bases and J 1 base; bases outside gene matches: 5. The CDR3 here is CASSIRQGRNTGELFF. The CDR3 region has the DNA TGTGCCAGTAGTATCCGACAGGGAAGGAACACCGGGGAGCTGTTTTTT.

The chain couples TRBV4-3 to TRBJ2-6, with D possibly matching TRBD1 (6 bases). V was trimmed by 6 bases and J by 3 bases, leaving 18 bases between them. The CDR3 sequence is 17 residues long. The germline gives CDR1 LGHNA, CDR2 YSLEER. The CDR3 sequence is CASSPTGNYFGANVLTF. In DNA form, the CDR3 reads TGCGCCAGCAGTCCTACAGGGAATTACTTTGGGGCCAACGTCCTGACTTTC.

The rearrangement links TRBV11-2 to TRBJ1-1; D ambiguous. The CDR3 runs to 15 residues. Germline V CDR1 and CDR2: SGHAT, FQNNGV. V was clipped by 1 base and J by 0 bases, with 9 bases between them. The CDR3 region has the DNA TGTGCCAGCAGCTTAGGGGCGGGAATGAACACTGAAGCTTTCTTT. Its protein is CASSLGAGMNTEAFF.

The V gene is TRBV18, the J gene TRBJ2-7, with TRBD2 matching 8 bases. Germline lookup yields CDR1 KGHSH and CDR2 LQKENI. The CDR3 consists of 17 residues. The J segment lost 4 bases and the V segment lost 4 bases, leaving 15 bases of the junction unmatched. Here the CDR3 DNA reads TGTGCCAGCTCACGGGACGGGGCGGCTAGCGGGTTATACGAGCAGTACTTC. Translation: CASSRDGAASGLYEQYF. Based on the CDR3 plus reference TRBV18 and TRBJ2-7, the full variable domain is NAGVMQNPRHLVRRRGQEARLRCSPMKGHSHVYWYRQLPEEGLKFMVYLQKENIIDESGMPKERFSAEFPKEGPSILRIQQVVRGDSAAYFCASSRDGAASGLYEQYFGPGTRLTVT.

CDR3 DNA: TGTGCCAGTCGATCACGGGACACCCAAGATACGCAGTATTTT. This gives the protein CASRSRDTQDTQYF. The gene calls are TRBV19 and TRBJ2-3; D possibly corresponds to TRBD1 (6 bases). The ends were cut back, 8 bases at V and 5 bases at J, with 17 bases in the middle. CDR1 is LNHDA, CDR2 SQIVND, per germline (reference sequence). The CDR3 has 14 residues.